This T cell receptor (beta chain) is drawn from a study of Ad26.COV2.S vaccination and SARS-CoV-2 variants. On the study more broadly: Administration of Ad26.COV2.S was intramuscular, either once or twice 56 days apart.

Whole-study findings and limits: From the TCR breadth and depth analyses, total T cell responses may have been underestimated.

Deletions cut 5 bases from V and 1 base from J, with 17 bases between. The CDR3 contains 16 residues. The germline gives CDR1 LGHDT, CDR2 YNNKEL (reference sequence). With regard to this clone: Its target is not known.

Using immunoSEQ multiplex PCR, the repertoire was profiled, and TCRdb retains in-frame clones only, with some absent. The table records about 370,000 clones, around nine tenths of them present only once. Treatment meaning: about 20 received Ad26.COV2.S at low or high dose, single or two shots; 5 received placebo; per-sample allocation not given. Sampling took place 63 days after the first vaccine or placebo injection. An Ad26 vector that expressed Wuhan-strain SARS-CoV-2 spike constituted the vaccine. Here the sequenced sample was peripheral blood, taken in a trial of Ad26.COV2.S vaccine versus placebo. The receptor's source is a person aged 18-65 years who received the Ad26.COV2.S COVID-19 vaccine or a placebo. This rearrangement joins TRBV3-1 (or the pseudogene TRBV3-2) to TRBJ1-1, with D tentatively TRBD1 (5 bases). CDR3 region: CASSSKGGHRNTEAFF. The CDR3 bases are TGTGCCAGCAGCTCAAAAGGAGGACACCGGAACACTGAAGCTTTCTTT.